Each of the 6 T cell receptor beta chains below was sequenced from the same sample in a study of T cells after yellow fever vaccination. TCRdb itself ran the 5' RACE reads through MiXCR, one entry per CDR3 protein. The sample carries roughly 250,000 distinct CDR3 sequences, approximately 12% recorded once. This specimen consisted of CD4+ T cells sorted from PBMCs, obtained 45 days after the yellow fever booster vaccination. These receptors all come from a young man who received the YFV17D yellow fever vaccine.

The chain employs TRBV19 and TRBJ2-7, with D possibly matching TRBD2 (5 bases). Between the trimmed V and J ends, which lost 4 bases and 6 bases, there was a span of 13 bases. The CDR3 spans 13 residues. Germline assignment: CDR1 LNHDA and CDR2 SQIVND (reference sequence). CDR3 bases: TGTGCCAGTAGTAGGCAAGTACGGGGCGAGCAGTACTTC. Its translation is CASSRQVRGEQYF.

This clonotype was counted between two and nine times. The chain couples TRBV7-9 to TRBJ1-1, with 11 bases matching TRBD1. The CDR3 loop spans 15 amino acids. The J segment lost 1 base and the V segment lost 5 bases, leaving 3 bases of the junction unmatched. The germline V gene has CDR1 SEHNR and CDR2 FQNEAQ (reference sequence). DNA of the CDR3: TGTGCCAGCAGCACAGGACAGGGGGCGAACACTGAAGCTTTCTTT. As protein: CASSTGQGANTEAFF.

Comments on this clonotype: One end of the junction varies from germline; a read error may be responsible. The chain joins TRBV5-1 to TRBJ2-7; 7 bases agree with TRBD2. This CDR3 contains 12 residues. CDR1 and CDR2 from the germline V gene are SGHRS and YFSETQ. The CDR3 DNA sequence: TGCGCCAGCAGCCTACCTGGGGGGGAGCGGTACTTC. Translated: CASSLPGGERYF.

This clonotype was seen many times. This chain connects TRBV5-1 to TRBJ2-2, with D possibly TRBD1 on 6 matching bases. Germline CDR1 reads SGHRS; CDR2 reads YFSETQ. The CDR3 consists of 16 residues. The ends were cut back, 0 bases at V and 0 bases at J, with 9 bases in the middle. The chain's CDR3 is CASSLDGQPNTGELFF. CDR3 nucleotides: TGCGCCAGCAGCTTGGACGGACAGCCGAACACCGGGGAGCTGTTTTTT.

The CDR3: CASRVGQGNSPLHF. CDR3 DNA: TGTGCCAGCAGAGTGGGACAGGGAAATTCACCCCTCCACTTT. This chain joins TRBV7-9 and TRBJ1-6; 9 bases fit TRBD1. Germline loops: CDR1 SEHNR, CDR2 FQNEAQ (reference sequence). This CDR3 comprises 14 residues. The V gene end was trimmed by 6 bases and the J gene end by 7 bases; junction bases not matched to a gene: 4.

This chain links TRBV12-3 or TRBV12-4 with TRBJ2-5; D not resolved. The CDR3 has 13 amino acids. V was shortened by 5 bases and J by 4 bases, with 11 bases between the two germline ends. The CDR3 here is CASSSWELETQYF. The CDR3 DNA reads TGTGCCAGCAGTAGCTGGGAATTAGAGACCCAGTACTTC.